This entry is about one T cell receptor (beta chain). What it binds is unknown. The data originate from a study of T-cell memory formation after mild COVID-19. Overall study findings and caveats: The study found balanced CD4/CD8 in clones contracting day 15 to 85 and a CD4+ lean in later expanders.

TCRdb used MiXCR to reprocess the 5' RACE reads, holding one entry per CDR3 protein. This sample has about 140,000 distinct CDR3 sequences, with 11% to 15% found just once. The CDR3 contains 11 residues. The chain recombines TRBV21-1 with TRBJ2-5; the D call of TRBD1 is as the table states it, not checked on the DNA. TRBV21-1 has pseudogene status. The material sequenced was PBMCs or a T cell subset sorted from them (not recorded which). The source is an adult woman who had mild COVID-19 (a few samples of this study predate the infection). Cell type and time point are not known. The CDR3 spells CASTTLETQYF. CDR3 sequence (DNA): TGTGCCAGCACCACCCTGGAGACCCAGTACTTC.